A selection of T cell receptor beta chains follows, all from one sample in a study of response to subunit inactivated influenza vaccine. TCRdb redid the calling of the RT-PCR reads with MiXCR, one entry per CDR3 protein. The table has 550,000 to 650,000 distinct CDR3 sequences, around 11% seen once; the top ten hold about 9.4%. Source: PBMCs from blood, taken on the day of vaccination. These receptors all come from a man aged 50-59 years who received an inactivated influenza vaccine. CDR3s include the opening cysteine and the closing phenylalanine or tryptophan. Each record gives: D gene, J gene, V gene, clone size, CDR3 length, CDR3 protein, CDR3 DNA. D genes are given only for firm matches. The listing skips clone size in some rows; elsewhere it reads once, few, many or a size class.

d_call: NA
j_call: TRBJ1-1
v_call: TRBV24-1
clone_size: few
cdr3_length: 14
cdr3_aa: CATSETGFNTEAFF
cdr3_nt: TGTGCCACCAGTGAAACAGGGTTTAACACTGAAGCTTTCTTT

d_call: TRBD2
j_call: TRBJ2-5
v_call: TRBV9
clone_size: NA
cdr3_length: 16
cdr3_aa: CASSPNSGRAQETQYF
cdr3_nt: TGTGCCAGCAGCCCCAATAGCGGGAGGGCCCAAGAGACCCAGTACTTC

d_call: NA
j_call: TRBJ2-7
v_call: TRBV12-3/TRBV12-4
clone_size: NA
cdr3_length: 15
cdr3_aa: CASSYSWGQIFEQYF
cdr3_nt: TGTGCCAGCAGCTATAGTTGGGGACAAATCTTCGAGCAGTACTTC

d_call: NA
j_call: TRBJ2-1
v_call: TRBV12-3/TRBV12-4
clone_size: NA
cdr3_length: 16
cdr3_aa: CASSLSGPKVDNEQFF
cdr3_nt: TGTGCCAGCAGTTTGAGCGGGCCAAAGGTCGACAATGAGCAGTTCTTC

d_call: NA
j_call: TRBJ2-2
v_call: TRBV4-2
clone_size: NA
cdr3_length: 16
cdr3_aa: CASSQGSFANTGELFF
cdr3_nt: TGTGCCAGCAGCCAAGGGAGTTTCGCGAACACCGGGGAGCTGTTTTTT

d_call: NA
j_call: TRBJ2-5
v_call: TRBV4-1
clone_size: NA
cdr3_length: 15
cdr3_aa: CASSQEESGVRTQYF
cdr3_nt: TGCGCCAGCAGCCAAGAAGAGAGTGGGGTGAGGACCCAGTACTTC

d_call: TRBD1
j_call: TRBJ2-5
v_call: TRBV20-1
clone_size: NA
cdr3_length: 14
cdr3_aa: CSLPGQGGLETQYF
cdr3_nt: TGCAGTCTTCCGGGACAGGGAGGGTTGGAGACCCAGTACTTC

d_call: TRBD2
j_call: TRBJ2-3
v_call: TRBV5-5
clone_size: few
cdr3_length: 17
cdr3_aa: CASSFFQAGGSKDTQYF
cdr3_nt: TGTGCCAGCAGCTTCTTTCAGGCGGGGGGGTCCAAAGATACGCAGTATTTT

d_call: NA
j_call: TRBJ2-3
v_call: TRBV29-1
clone_size: many
cdr3_length: 12
cdr3_aa: CSVDLAIDTQYF
cdr3_nt: TGCAGCGTTGACTTAGCAATAGATACGCAGTATTTT

d_call: NA
j_call: TRBJ2-7
v_call: TRBV11-1
clone_size: few
cdr3_length: 13
cdr3_aa: CASSDTGLYEQYF
cdr3_nt: TGTGCCAGCAGCGATACAGGACTCTACGAGCAGTACTTC

d_call: NA
j_call: TRBJ1-3
v_call: TRBV6-5
clone_size: many
cdr3_length: 15
cdr3_aa: CASSYSPNSGNTIYF
cdr3_nt: TGTGCCAGCAGTTACTCCCCTAACTCTGGAAACACCATATATTTT

d_call: NA
j_call: TRBJ2-5
v_call: TRBV5-1
clone_size: NA
cdr3_length: 16
cdr3_aa: CASSYSTGTFQETQYF
cdr3_nt: TGCGCCAGCAGCTACTCCACCGGGACCTTCCAAGAGACCCAGTACTTC

d_call: NA
j_call: TRBJ1-1
v_call: TRBV5-1
clone_size: many
cdr3_length: 14
cdr3_aa: CASSLVRRDTEAFF
cdr3_nt: TGCGCCAGCAGCTTGGTACGTAGGGACACTGAAGCTTTCTTT

d_call: NA
j_call: TRBJ1-5
v_call: TRBV12-3/TRBV12-4
clone_size: NA
cdr3_length: 14
cdr3_aa: CASSLKGWDQPQHF
cdr3_nt: TGTGCCAGCAGTTTGAAGGGCTGGGATCAGCCCCAGCATTTT

d_call: NA
j_call: TRBJ2-3
v_call: TRBV6-5
clone_size: NA
cdr3_length: 16
cdr3_aa: CASSSGTALFTDTQYF
cdr3_nt: TGTGCCAGCAGTTCAGGGACGGCGCTCTTCACAGATACGCAGTATTTT

d_call: TRBD1
j_call: TRBJ2-5
v_call: TRBV5-6
clone_size: many
cdr3_length: 15
cdr3_aa: CASSFGQGAWETQYF
cdr3_nt: TGTGCCAGCAGCTTCGGACAGGGGGCGTGGGAGACCCAGTACTTC

d_call: NA
j_call: TRBJ1-2
v_call: TRBV7-8
clone_size: NA
cdr3_length: 13
cdr3_aa: CASSLKGNYGYTF
cdr3_nt: TGTGCCAGCAGCTTAAAGGGGAATTATGGCTACACCTTC

d_call: NA
j_call: TRBJ1-5
v_call: TRBV7-8
clone_size: few
cdr3_length: 13
cdr3_aa: CASTLAFNQPQHF
cdr3_nt: TGTGCCAGCACCCTAGCGTTCAATCAGCCCCAGCATTTT

d_call: NA
j_call: TRBJ2-7
v_call: TRBV20-1
clone_size: many
cdr3_length: 14
cdr3_aa: CSARGVGSGYEQYF
cdr3_nt: TGCAGTGCTAGAGGGGTCGGTAGCGGCTACGAGCAGTACTTC

d_call: TRBD2
j_call: TRBJ2-1
v_call: TRBV9
clone_size: few
cdr3_length: 14
cdr3_aa: CASSVQGLAGEQFF
cdr3_nt: TGTGCCAGCAGCGTACAGGGACTAGCGGGTGAGCAGTTCTTC

d_call: NA
j_call: TRBJ2-1
v_call: TRBV7-9
clone_size: few
cdr3_length: 16
cdr3_aa: CASSFGRLSSYNEQFF
cdr3_nt: TGTGCCAGCAGCTTCGGCAGGTTGAGCTCCTACAATGAGCAGTTCTTC

d_call: NA
j_call: TRBJ2-1
v_call: TRBV4-1
clone_size: few
cdr3_length: 16
cdr3_aa: CASSQVVVLGYNEQFF
cdr3_nt: TGCGCCAGCAGCCAAGTGGTGGTACTGGGGTACAATGAGCAGTTCTTC

d_call: NA
j_call: TRBJ2-3
v_call: TRBV10-3
clone_size: NA
cdr3_length: 13
cdr3_aa: CAIKVAGTDTQYF
cdr3_nt: TGTGCCATCAAAGTAGCGGGCACAGATACGCAGTATTTT

d_call: NA
j_call: TRBJ2-3
v_call: TRBV20-1
clone_size: few
cdr3_length: 14
cdr3_aa: CSASYPQGRDTQYF
cdr3_nt: TGCAGTGCCTCCTACCCGCAGGGGAGAGATACGCAGTATTTT

d_call: TRBD1
j_call: TRBJ1-4
v_call: TRBV30
clone_size: few
cdr3_length: 13
cdr3_aa: CAWQGEDNEKLFF
cdr3_nt: TGTGCCTGGCAGGGGGAAGATAATGAAAAACTGTTTTTT

d_call: NA
j_call: TRBJ2-3
v_call: TRBV5-5
clone_size: few
cdr3_length: 16
cdr3_aa: CASSPSHSRGEDTQYF
cdr3_nt: TGTGCCAGCAGCCCTAGTCACAGTCGCGGGGAAGATACGCAGTATTTT

d_call: TRBD1
j_call: TRBJ2-7
v_call: TRBV6-5
clone_size: few
cdr3_length: 15
cdr3_aa: CASSYSGGANYEQYF
cdr3_nt: TGTGCCAGCAGTTACTCAGGGGGCGCGAACTACGAGCAGTACTTC

d_call: TRBD1
j_call: TRBJ2-7
v_call: TRBV6-2/TRBV6-3
clone_size: few
cdr3_length: 17
cdr3_aa: CASSKISPGQEAYEQYF
cdr3_nt: TGTGCCAGCAGTAAAATCTCACCGGGACAGGAAGCCTACGAGCAGTACTTC

d_call: NA
j_call: TRBJ1-5
v_call: TRBV20-1
clone_size: few
cdr3_length: 15
cdr3_aa: CSASPEGSSNQPQHF
cdr3_nt: TGCAGTGCGTCCCCTGAGGGTTCTAGCAATCAGCCCCAGCATTTT

d_call: NA
j_call: TRBJ1-1
v_call: TRBV5-1
clone_size: many
cdr3_length: 13
cdr3_aa: CASSPAGNTEAFF
cdr3_nt: TGTGCCAGCAGTCCTGCTGGGAACACTGAAGCTTTCTTT

d_call: TRBD1
j_call: TRBJ1-6
v_call: TRBV9
clone_size: NA
cdr3_length: 16
cdr3_aa: CASSVGHRQGGSPLHF
cdr3_nt: TGTGCCAGCAGCGTAGGGCACCGACAGGGGGGTTCACCCCTCCACTTT

d_call: TRBD2
j_call: TRBJ2-1
v_call: TRBV30
clone_size: NA
cdr3_length: 15
cdr3_aa: CAWSPLSGSYNEQFF
cdr3_nt: TGTGCCTGGAGTCCTTTGAGCGGGAGCTACAATGAGCAGTTCTTC

d_call: TRBD2
j_call: TRBJ2-1
v_call: TRBV15
clone_size: many
cdr3_length: 17
cdr3_aa: CATSRDRRGGLVEEQFF
cdr3_nt: TGTGCCACCAGCAGAGATCGTCGGGGGGGGCTAGTTGAGGAGCAGTTCTTC

d_call: TRBD2
j_call: TRBJ2-5
v_call: TRBV15
clone_size: few
cdr3_length: 17
cdr3_aa: CATSRDVSGGRQETQYF
cdr3_nt: TGTGCCACCAGCAGAGACGTAAGCGGGGGTCGTCAAGAGACCCAGTACTTC

d_call: NA
j_call: TRBJ2-7
v_call: TRBV4-2
clone_size: many
cdr3_length: 14
cdr3_aa: CASSQDTGPYEQYF
cdr3_nt: TGTGCCAGCAGCCAAGATACAGGCCCCTACGAGCAGTACTTC

d_call: NA
j_call: TRBJ2-1
v_call: TRBV5-1
clone_size: NA
cdr3_length: 15
cdr3_aa: CASSSTETIYNEQFF
cdr3_nt: TGCGCCAGCTCCTCCACCGAGACAATTTACAATGAGCAGTTCTTC

d_call: TRBD1
j_call: TRBJ2-7
v_call: TRBV14
clone_size: NA
cdr3_length: 14
cdr3_aa: CASSHGQGDYEQYF
cdr3_nt: TGTGCCAGCAGCCATGGACAGGGGGACTACGAGCAGTACTTC

d_call: NA
j_call: TRBJ1-4
v_call: TRBV11-2
clone_size: NA
cdr3_length: 17
cdr3_aa: CATQSSFARSTNEKLFF
cdr3_nt: TGTGCCACCCAAAGTTCATTTGCCAGGTCAACTAATGAAAAACTGTTTTTT

d_call: TRBD1
j_call: TRBJ1-5
v_call: TRBV19
clone_size: NA
cdr3_length: 15
cdr3_aa: CASRSGQVGNQPQHF
cdr3_nt: TGTGCCAGTAGGTCGGGACAGGTGGGGAATCAGCCCCAGCATTTT

d_call: NA
j_call: TRBJ1-1
v_call: TRBV12-3/TRBV12-4
clone_size: few
cdr3_length: 13
cdr3_aa: CASSLRLGTEAFF
cdr3_nt: TGTGCCAGCAGTTTAAGACTAGGGACAGAAGCTTTCTTT

d_call: TRBD1
j_call: TRBJ1-1
v_call: TRBV3-1
clone_size: NA
cdr3_length: 14
cdr3_aa: CASRSTGRNTEAFF
cdr3_nt: TGTGCCAGCAGGTCGACAGGGCGGAACACTGAAGCTTTCTTT

d_call: NA
j_call: TRBJ1-4
v_call: TRBV5-1
clone_size: NA
cdr3_length: 15
cdr3_aa: CASSFGASGDEKLFF
cdr3_nt: TGCGCCAGCAGCTTTGGGGCGTCAGGGGATGAAAAACTGTTTTTT

d_call: NA
j_call: TRBJ2-3
v_call: TRBV12-3/TRBV12-4
clone_size: NA
cdr3_length: 12
cdr3_aa: CASSQREDTQYF
cdr3_nt: TGTGCCAGCAGTCAACGAGAAGATACGCAGTATTTT

d_call: TRBD1
j_call: TRBJ2-7
v_call: TRBV20-1
clone_size: many
cdr3_length: 13
cdr3_aa: CSAGQGVSYEQYF
cdr3_nt: TGCAGTGCTGGACAGGGGGTTTCCTACGAGCAGTACTTC

d_call: NA
j_call: TRBJ2-2
v_call: TRBV4-3
clone_size: NA
cdr3_length: 15
cdr3_aa: CASSQELVRPGELFF
cdr3_nt: TGCGCCAGCAGCCAAGAGTTGGTCAGGCCCGGGGAGCTGTTTTTT

d_call: NA
j_call: TRBJ2-1
v_call: TRBV7-9
clone_size: NA
cdr3_length: 14
cdr3_aa: CASTRGRAVNEQFF
cdr3_nt: TGTGCCAGCACCCGGGGACGTGCGGTCAATGAGCAGTTCTTC

d_call: TRBD1
j_call: TRBJ2-7
v_call: TRBV12-3/TRBV12-4
clone_size: many
cdr3_length: 12
cdr3_aa: CASGTGLYEQYF
cdr3_nt: TGTGCCAGCGGGACAGGGCTCTACGAGCAGTACTTC

d_call: TRBD1
j_call: TRBJ2-1
v_call: TRBV12-3/TRBV12-4
clone_size: few
cdr3_length: 16
cdr3_aa: CASSFADRGSYNEQFF
cdr3_nt: TGTGCCAGCAGTTTTGCCGACAGGGGATCCTACAATGAGCAGTTCTTC

d_call: TRBD1
j_call: TRBJ2-5
v_call: TRBV20-1
clone_size: few
cdr3_length: 14
cdr3_aa: CSASRDRSAETQYF
cdr3_nt: TGCAGTGCTAGCCGGGACAGGTCGGCAGAGACCCAGTACTTC

d_call: TRBD2
j_call: TRBJ2-1
v_call: TRBV6-5
clone_size: NA
cdr3_length: 16
cdr3_aa: CASSYSLGRISNEQFF
cdr3_nt: TGTGCCAGCAGTTACTCGCTCGGGAGGATATCGAATGAGCAGTTCTTC

d_call: NA
j_call: TRBJ2-6
v_call: TRBV7-8
clone_size: NA
cdr3_length: 15
cdr3_aa: CASSLEPAGANVLTF
cdr3_nt: TGTGCCAGCAGCTTAGAACCAGCTGGGGCCAACGTCCTGACTTTC

d_call: NA
j_call: TRBJ2-7
v_call: TRBV7-2
clone_size: NA
cdr3_length: 15
cdr3_aa: CASTRQVQGSYEQYF
cdr3_nt: TGTGCCAGCACCAGACAGGTCCAAGGGTCCTACGAGCAGTACTTC

d_call: TRBD1
j_call: TRBJ2-2
v_call: TRBV5-1
clone_size: few
cdr3_length: 14
cdr3_aa: CASSQGASTGELFF
cdr3_nt: TGCGCCAGTTCCCAGGGGGCCAGCACCGGGGAGCTGTTTTTT

d_call: NA
j_call: TRBJ1-1
v_call: TRBV12-3/TRBV12-4
clone_size: few
cdr3_length: 14
cdr3_aa: CASSLGLGNTEAFF
cdr3_nt: TGTGCCAGCAGTTTAGGGCTCGGAAACACTGAAGCTTTCTTT

d_call: NA
j_call: TRBJ2-1
v_call: TRBV4-1
clone_size: NA
cdr3_length: 15
cdr3_aa: CASSQDAVVHGEQFF
cdr3_nt: TGCGCCAGCAGCCAAGACGCGGTGGTGCACGGTGAGCAGTTCTTC

d_call: NA
j_call: TRBJ2-3
v_call: TRBV11-1
clone_size: few
cdr3_length: 18
cdr3_aa: CASSSAVQWTLSTDTQYF
cdr3_nt: TGTGCCAGCAGCTCAGCCGTTCAGTGGACTCTCTCCACAGATACGCAGTATTTT

d_call: TRBD2
j_call: TRBJ2-1
v_call: TRBV7-6
clone_size: NA
cdr3_length: 17
cdr3_aa: CASTPTSGLSSYNEQFF
cdr3_nt: TGTGCCAGCACGCCTACTAGCGGGTTGAGCTCCTACAATGAGCAGTTCTTC

d_call: NA
j_call: TRBJ1-2
v_call: TRBV12-3/TRBV12-4
clone_size: many
cdr3_length: 12
cdr3_aa: CASSSLNYGYTF
cdr3_nt: TGTGCCAGCAGTTCCCTAAACTATGGCTACACCTTC